A selection of T cell receptor beta chains follows, all from one sample in a study of beta chain features in type 1 diabetes. The assay was immunoSEQ multiplex PCR, and TCRdb's table has in-frame clones only and misses some. The sample lists just over 600,000 clones, about a sixth seen once, with around 0.095% in the top ten. Sequencing was done on a sample of naive CD4+ T cells from blood. The receptors were gathered from a man younger than 30 in good health. The CDR3 runs from the conserved cysteine through the conserved F or W. The D gene is left open where the match is weak. Size values are once, few and many counts, or a class for expanded clones, and some rows have none.

CDR3nt	CDR3aa	v_gene	abundance	d_gene	j_gene
TGTGCCAGCAGCGTTGGTGCCAGCACAGATACGCAGTATTTT	CASSVGASTDTQYF	TRBV9	NA	NA	TRBJ2-3
TGTGCCAGCATCTACCCTGGCACAGATACGCAGTATTTT	CASIYPGTDTQYF	TRBV6-5	few	NA	TRBJ2-3
TGTGCCAGCTCACCGGGCAGGCTAGCCAAAAACATTCAGTACTTC	CASSPGRLAKNIQYF	TRBV18	NA	NA	TRBJ2-4
TGTGCCAGCAGCGTAGCTCCGTCAAGACAAGAGACCCAGTACTTC	CASSVAPSRQETQYF	TRBV9	NA	NA	TRBJ2-5
TGTGCCAGCAGCGTACGGGGGGCCGTGCGCACAGATACGCAGTATTTT	CASSVRGAVRTDTQYF	TRBV9	NA	NA	TRBJ2-3
TGTGCCAGCAGGGGACAGGAGGAAGGCGGGGAGCTGTTTTTT	CASRGQEEGGELFF	TRBV2	NA	TRBD1	TRBJ2-2
TGTGCCAGCAAGGGACAGGGGATTGCCGAGCAGTACTTC	CASKGQGIAEQYF	TRBV14	few	TRBD1	TRBJ2-7
TGTGCCAGCAGCCAAGATGTAGCGGGGAACACCGGGGAGCTGTTTTTT	CASSQDVAGNTGELFF	TRBV14	few	TRBD2	TRBJ2-2
TGTGCCAGCAGCCCCAGGGTTTTACCTAGTTCACCCCTCCACTTT	CASSPRVLPSSPLHF	TRBV2	few	NA	TRBJ1-6
TGTGCCATCGGGACTAAACCTACCGGGGAGCTGTTTTTT	CAIGTKPTGELFF	TRBV10-3	few	TRBD2	TRBJ2-2
TGTGCCAGCAAGCTTGGACAGGCGGGCTCCTACGAGCAGTACTTC	CASKLGQAGSYEQYF	TRBV5-6	NA	TRBD1	TRBJ2-7
TGTGCCAGCAGTGGTCCCCCCGGGGATACGCAGTATTTT	CASSGPPGDTQYF	TRBV5-6	NA	NA	TRBJ2-3
TGTGCCTGGAGTATTTTAGTTGCCCTGGGGTTT	CAWSILVALGF	TRBV30	NA	NA	TRBJ1-1
TGTGCCACTCGTACTAGCGGGAGCACAGATACGCAGTATTTT	CATRTSGSTDTQYF	TRBV7-2	NA	TRBD2	TRBJ2-3
TGTGCCAGCAACCTCTTGGACAGGGGTCGCTCTGGGGCCAACGTCCTGACTTTC	CASNLLDRGRSGANVLTF	TRBV11-2	few	TRBD1	TRBJ2-6
TGTGCCAGCAGGGAAACAGGGAACCGCGAGCAGTACTTC	CASRETGNREQYF	TRBV6-5	NA	NA	TRBJ2-7
TGTGCCTGGAGTGCAGGGCAGGGGAATCAGCCCCAGCATTTT	CAWSAGQGNQPQHF	TRBV30	NA	NA	TRBJ1-5
TGTGCCTCCGGGAGGAGGTCAGAGACCCAGTACTTC	CASGRRSETQYF	TRBV11-2	few	TRBD2	TRBJ2-5
TGTGCCAGCAGCCAACCCAGGGGGCAACGGGATGAGCAGTTCTTC	CASSQPRGQRDEQFF	TRBV14	few	TRBD1	TRBJ2-1
TGTGCCATCAGTGAGTCGGGCGGGGAAGAGACCCAGTACTTC	CAISESGGEETQYF	TRBV10-3	NA	NA	TRBJ2-5
TGTGCCAGCAGCGTAGCATCCCAAGAGACCCAGTACTTC	CASSVASQETQYF	TRBV9	few	NA	TRBJ2-5
TGTGCCAGCATCGAAGGACAGGGGCTTGAAGCTTTCTTT	CASIEGQGLEAFF	TRBV6-6	few	TRBD1	TRBJ1-1
TGTGCCAGCTCACCATTCGCCGGGACAGGGGGCTCTGGGGCCAACGTCCTGACTTTC	CASSPFAGTGGSGANVLTF	TRBV18	NA	TRBD1	TRBJ2-6
TGTGCCAGCACCCCCACCGGGACAGGGAAGAATGAGCAGTTCTTC	CASTPTGTGKNEQFF	TRBV28	NA	TRBD1	TRBJ2-1
TGTGCCAGCAGCTTCTACCTAAGAGGGGAACTTGAAGCTTTCTTT	CASSFYLRGELEAFF	TRBV13	NA	NA	TRBJ1-1
TGTGCCAGCAGCTTAACTGGGCCGGGACCCGGGGAGCTGTTTTTT	CASSLTGPGPGELFF	TRBV7-3	NA	NA	TRBJ2-2
TGTGCCAGCAGCGCGGGGACAGGGGGGTACGAGCAGTACTTC	CASSAGTGGYEQYF	TRBV9	NA	TRBD1	TRBJ2-7
TGTGCCAGCAGCCTCGGACAGGGGACAACCCGATTCGAGCAGTACTTC	CASSLGQGTTRFEQYF	TRBV9	few	TRBD1	TRBJ2-7
TGTGCCAGCAGTCCGGGACAGGGTGGGCCGTTATCTGGGGCCAACGTCCTGACTTTC	CASSPGQGGPLSGANVLTF	TRBV6-8	few	TRBD1	TRBJ2-6